The clone carrying this TCR beta chain was seen a few times. The sample is drawn from a study of blood T cell repertoires in COVID-19. Study in general: Acute-phase and convalescent COVID-19 samples originated in the United States, Italy and Spain. T cells, B-cell-depleted T cells, or PBMCs provided the cDNA or gDNA that served as material.

In the authors' workflow: Cell counts per sample came from amplifying reference gene primers. The protocol was immunoSEQ multiplex PCR, while the TCRdb copy is restricted to in-frame clones and leaves out a portion. Clone size and the V and J calls come from that table; the DNA yielded D and trimming. This sample has approximately 170,000 clones, with around 74% found just once. Trimming removed 4 bases at V and 5 bases at J, with 18 bases between. The CDR3 loop spans 16 amino acids. Germline lookup yields CDR1 LGHDT and CDR2 YNNKEL (reference sequence). The receptor was derived from an elderly woman with acute or convalescent COVID-19. The sample taken for sequencing was peripheral blood. The rearrangement links TRBV3-1 (or the pseudogene TRBV3-2) to TRBJ2-1; D is unclear. CDR3 loop: CASSPPANRLHNEQFF. The CDR3 DNA sequence: TGTGCCAGCAGCCCCCCCGCTAACAGATTACACAATGAGCAGTTCTTC.